The subject of this entry is one T cell receptor (beta chain). The junction had 9 bases not matched to a gene; V was cut back by 3 bases and J by 5 bases. This CDR3 has 16 residues. These data come from a study of blood T cell repertoires in COVID-19. Original analysis: Amplification of reference gene primers provided the estimated nucleated cell counts. Libraries were prepared by immunoSEQ multiplex PCR; TCRdb keeps only in-frame clonotypes and omits some of them. D and trimming were read from the DNA, whereas the V and J calls and clone size are those reported in that table. This table holds roughly 110,000 clones, about 93% found once.

Specimen: peripheral blood. This clonotype was obtained from a woman aged 25 to 45 with acute or convalescent COVID-19. The chain has TRBV23-1 and TRBJ2-7; 11 nucleotides agree with TRBD1. TRBV23-1 is annotated as an ORF whose role is uncertain. The CDR3 bases are TGCGCCAGCAGTCAGCCACGGGACAGGGGGAAAAACGAGCAGTACTTC. The encoded protein is CASSQPRDRGKNEQYF.